This paragraph reports one T cell receptor (beta chain). Its specificity is not known. Germline V gives CDR1 SGDLS, CDR2 YYNGEE. CDR3 length: 15 residues. The germline V and J ends were trimmed by 3 bases and 8 bases, with 15 bases remaining between them. The authors made TCR cDNA by 5'RACE template switching, adding a universal primer site and UMIs. TCRdb re-analysed the 5' RACE reads in MiXCR, keeping a single row per CDR3 protein. Of approximately 510,000 distinct CDR3 sequences listed, 21% are singletons. This specimen belongs to a study of T cells after yellow fever vaccination. Study information: Fractions with few cells were prepared using SMART-Seq v4 Ultra Low Input.

Study-wide results and limits: The study found a weaker secondary response that peaked faster, day 5 versus 15.

Here the sequenced sample was PBMCs, taken less than 25 days after the first yellow fever vaccination. This TCR was sampled from a man aged 18 to 29 who received the YFV17D yellow fever vaccine. This sequence joins TRBV9 and TRBJ1-6, with a tentative D call TRBD1 (5 bases). The CDR3 reads CASSAIPRGDSPLHF. Here the CDR3 DNA reads TGTGCCAGCAGCGCCATCCCCCGAGGGGATTCACCCCTCCACTTT.